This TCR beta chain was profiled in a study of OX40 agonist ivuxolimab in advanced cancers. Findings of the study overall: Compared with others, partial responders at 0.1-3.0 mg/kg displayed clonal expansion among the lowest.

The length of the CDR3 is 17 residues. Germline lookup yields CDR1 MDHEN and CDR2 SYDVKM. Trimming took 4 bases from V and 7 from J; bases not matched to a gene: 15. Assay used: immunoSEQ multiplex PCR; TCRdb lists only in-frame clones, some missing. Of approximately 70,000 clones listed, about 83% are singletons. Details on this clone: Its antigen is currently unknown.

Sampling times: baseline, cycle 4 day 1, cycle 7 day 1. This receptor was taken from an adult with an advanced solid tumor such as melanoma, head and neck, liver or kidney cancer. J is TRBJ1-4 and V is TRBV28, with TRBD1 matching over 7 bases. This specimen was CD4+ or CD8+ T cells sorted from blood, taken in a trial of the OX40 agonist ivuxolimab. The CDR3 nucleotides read TGTGCCAGCAGTTCCCCCCGGGACAGTCAAAGGGGTGAAAAACTGTTTTTT. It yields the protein CASSSPRDSQRGEKLFF.